This TCR beta chain derives from a study of blood T cell repertoires in COVID-19. Study-wide context: Material from acute and convalescent COVID-19 was sourced from the United States, Italy and Spain. Sources were T cells, B-cell-depleted T cells, or PBMCs; the material itself was cDNA or gDNA.

Using immunoSEQ multiplex PCR, the repertoire was profiled, and TCRdb retains in-frame clones only, with some absent. The sample holds under 85,000 clones; around 91% are singletons and the top ten take about 5%. Germline V gene data show CDR1 as SGDLS and CDR2 as YYNGEE. CDR3 size: 14 residues. Trimming cost V 4 bases and J 1 base; bases outside gene matches: 3. This chain links TRBV9 with TRBJ2-7; 9 positions match TRBD2. The specimen sequenced was peripheral blood. The sequence was obtained from a man over 45 with acute or convalescent COVID-19. The CDR3 sequence: CASSTGLASYEQYF. CDR3 bases: TGTGCCAGCAGCACGGGACTAGCTTCCTACGAGCAGTACTTC.